A single sample is the source of the 13 T cell receptor beta chains below, sequenced in a study of cytomegalovirus exposure and HLA in healthy donors. PCR was performed using 60 Vbeta and 13 Jbeta primers. This table comes from immunoSEQ multiplex PCR, and its TCRdb copy is limited to in-frame clones, with some not included. Counted here are around 110,000 clones, roughly 9.9% occurring once; the ten biggest clones make up 3%. The sequencing input was PBMCs. The receptors here all came from a man aged 25 to 40 in good health and CMV-seronegative.

This clone was seen a few times. This rearrangement joins TRBV2 to TRBJ2-3, with D possibly matching TRBD2 (5 bases). Trimming pared 4 bases from V and 7 bases from J, leaving 18 bases between. The germline V gene has CDR1 SNHLY and CDR2 FYNNEI. The CDR3 loop spans 15 amino acids. This CDR3 is CASSVGGLAMHTQYF. The DNA of the CDR3 is TGTGCCAGCAGTGTCGGCGGACTGGCGATGCATACGCAGTATTTT.

This chain uses TRBV18 with TRBJ1-4, with D perhaps matching TRBD1 (5 bases). V was pared by 3 bases and J by 6 bases, with 17 bases between. The CDR3 is made up of 16 amino acids. Per the germline V gene, CDR1 is KGHSH and CDR2 is LQKENI. CDR3 protein: CASSPKVGQGYEKLFF. Written as DNA, the CDR3 is TGTGCCAGCTCACCCAAGGTTGGTCAGGGTTATGAAAAACTGTTTTTT.

This clone was counted only a few times. The chain links TRBV28 to TRBJ1-2; 7 bases are shared with TRBD1. The CDR3 totals 14 residues. With V trimmed by 5 bases and J by 5 bases, 8 bases remained unmatched. Germline V CDR1 and CDR2: MDHEN, SYDVKM. CDR3: CASSNGQEFYGYTF. CDR3 nucleotides: TGTGCCAGCAGTAACGGACAGGAGTTTTATGGCTACACCTTC.

The rearrangement links TRBV5-6 to TRBJ2-4; 11 bases fit TRBD2. Germline CDR1 SGHDT, CDR2 YYEEEE. The CDR3 totals 14 residues. Trimming took 1 base from V and 9 from J; bases not matched to a gene: 3. Here the CDR3 reads CASSLTSGGGIQYF. The CDR3 nucleotides read TGTGCCAGCAGCTTGACTAGCGGGGGTGGCATTCAGTACTTC.

This clone occurred a few times. V usage is TRBV30 and J usage is TRBJ1-5; possible D gene TRBD1, 5 bases. CDR1 and CDR2 (germline): GTSNPN, SVGIG (reference sequence). CDR3 size: 14 residues. V lost 1 base and J 7 bases, leaving 14 bases between the germline ends. The chain's CDR3 is CAWSEAGDGQPQHF. The CDR3 DNA sequence: TGTGCCTGGAGTGAGGCGGGGGATGGACAGCCCCAGCATTTT.

This rearrangement joins TRBV7-2 to TRBJ2-3, with D hard to call. Germline V gives CDR1 SGHTA, CDR2 FQGNSA. V was pared by 3 bases and J by 0 bases, with 10 bases between. The CDR3 contains 15 residues. CDR3 nucleotide sequence: TGTGCCAGCAGCTTTGTTCGGAGTAGCACAGATACGCAGTATTTT. Protein sequence: CASSFVRSSTDTQYF. Drawing the rest from reference TRBV7-2 and TRBJ2-3, the complete variable domain is GAGVSQSPSNKVTEKGKDVELRCDPISGHTALYWYRQSLGQGLEFLIYFQGNSAPDKSGLPSDRFSAERTGGSVSTLTIQRTQQEDSAVYLCASSFVRSSTDTQYFGPGTRLTVL.

The V call is TRBV20-1, the J call TRBJ2-3; D is ambiguous. This CDR3 is built from 11 residues. CDR1 and CDR2 (germline): DFQATT, SNEGSKA (reference sequence). Trimming left V 3 bases short and J 4 bases short, with 5 bases between. The CDR3 sequence is CSARFADTQYF. The CDR3 DNA reads TGCAGTGCTAGGTTCGCAGATACGCAGTATTTT.

The gene calls are TRBV5-1 and TRBJ1-2, with unresolved D. This CDR3 has 13 residues. V lost 1 base to trimming and J lost 8 bases, with 12 bases between them. Germline-derived CDR1 and CDR2 are SGHRS and YFSETQ. This CDR3 reads CASSLSVSHGYTF. In nucleotides, the CDR3 is TGCGCCAGCAGCTTGTCGGTTTCGCACGGCTACACCTTC. Filled out from reference TRBV5-1 and TRBJ1-2, the complete variable domain reads KAGVTQTPRYLIKTRGQQVTLSCSPISGHRSVSWYQQTPGQGLQFLFEYFSETQRNKGNFPGRFSGRQFSNSRSEMNVSTLELGDSALYLCASSLSVSHGYTFGSGTRLTVV.

This clone was seen a few times. This chain connects TRBV27 to TRBJ1-6; 7 nucleotides align to TRBD1. CDR1 MNHEY and CDR2 SMNVEV come from the germline V gene (reference sequence). This CDR3 has 15 amino acids. Trimming removed 5 bases from V and 4 bases from J; junction bases left unmatched: 5. The CDR3 DNA reads as TGTGCCAGCAGTATCCAGACAGGGTATAATTCACCCCTCCACTTT. This codes for CASSIQTGYNSPLHF.

The chain links TRBV6-4 to TRBJ2-3; 8 nucleotides line up with TRBD2. The V segment lost 5 bases and the J segment 5 bases; nucleotides outside the gene matches: 9. This CDR3 has 15 residues. CDR1 is MRHNA and CDR2 is SNTAGT in the germline V gene. The CDR3 DNA is TGTGCCAGCAGTATCTCGCGGGGGGCCGTAGATACGCAGTATTTT. Translation gives CASSISRGAVDTQYF.

The chain joins TRBV18 to TRBJ2-7; TRBD2 aligns across 9 bases. Germline V gene sequence: CDR1 KGHSH, CDR2 LQKENI. CDR3 length equals 15 residues. Trimming at V came to 6 bases and at J to 0 bases, leaving 6 bases not matched to a gene. The CDR3 region is CASSKGTSNSYEQYF. CDR3 in DNA: TGTGCCAGCTCTAAAGGGACTAGCAACTCCTACGAGCAGTACTTC.

The genes are TRBV5-3 and TRBJ2-3; D remains ambiguous. TRBV5-3 has ORF status, its function being uncertain. Deletions cut 5 bases from V and 2 bases from J, with 9 bases between. There are 13 residues in the CDR3. CDR3 protein: CARRPELTDTQYF. In DNA, the CDR3 is TGTGCCAGAAGGCCTGAGCTCACAGATACGCAGTATTTT.

The chain uses TRBV7-8 and TRBJ1-4, with unresolved D. The V gene's germline CDR1 is SGHVS and CDR2 FQNEAQ. Trimming stripped 5 bases from V and 4 bases from J, with 8 bases between. The CDR3 runs 13 residues. The CDR3 loop is CASSPFFNEKLFF. CDR3 coding DNA: TGTGCCAGCAGCCCTTTTTTTAATGAAAAACTGTTTTTT.